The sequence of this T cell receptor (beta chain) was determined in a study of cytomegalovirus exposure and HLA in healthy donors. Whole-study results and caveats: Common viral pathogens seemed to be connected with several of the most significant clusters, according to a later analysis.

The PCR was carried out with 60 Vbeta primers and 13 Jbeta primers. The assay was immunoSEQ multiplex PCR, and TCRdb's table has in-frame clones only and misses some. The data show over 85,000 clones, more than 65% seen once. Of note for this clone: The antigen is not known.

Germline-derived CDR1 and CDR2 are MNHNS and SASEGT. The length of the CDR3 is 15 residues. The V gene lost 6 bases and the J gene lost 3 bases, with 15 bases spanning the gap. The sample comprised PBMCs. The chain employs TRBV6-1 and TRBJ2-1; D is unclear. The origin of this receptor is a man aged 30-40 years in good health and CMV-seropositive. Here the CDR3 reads CASSPSTVNYNEQFF. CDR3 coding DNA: TGTGCCAGCAGCCCATCTACAGTGAACTACAATGAGCAGTTCTTC.